This paragraph covers one TCR beta chain sequence. This clonotype has a handful of counts. The clone's antigen remains unknown. A much larger clone lies one base from this, so it may be a read error. These data originate in a study of CD8 T cells in ankylosing spondylitis (dated by TCRdb to about 2017). Some background on the complete study: To find TCR variants linked to disease, the study profiled T cell receptor beta repertoires in ankylosing spondylitis patients and healthy donors. The full study cohort comprised 25 or so ankylosing spondylitis patients and some 100 healthy donors. Samples of peripheral blood were taken, and for ankylosing spondylitis patients, synovial fluid was collected as well.

Results the study describes overall, beyond this receptor: Some TCR beta motif variants had previously been reported in synovial fluid and blood of reactive arthritis patients, which suggested common disease-initiation mechanisms. A TCR beta motif of several highly homologous amino acid variants appeared characteristic of blood from ankylosing spondylitis patients. Significant enrichment of the disease-linked clones was reported in matched synovial fluid samples from ankylosing spondylitis patients. The disease-linked clones showed a CD8+ phenotype and occurred at relatively low frequencies in peripheral blood.

Via the germline V gene, CDR1 is MNHNS and CDR2 SASEGT. Including the terminal cysteine and phenylalanine, the CDR3 comprises 13 residues. Just the 39-base CDR3 DNA is kept, in frame starting at base 1. The junction carries 3 bases between V and J, which are trimmed by 3 bases and 1 base respectively. Sequenced on an Illumina HiSeq 2500. Quantitative 5'-RACE with molecular barcodes was the method used to prepare the TCR beta libraries. In the authors' own workflow: To identify disease-linked TCR variants, a new computational method was used, one built on a probabilistic model of VDJ rearrangement. The raw public reads went through TCRdb reprocessing: fastp at Q25, MiXCR clone calling, in-frame beta chains kept. Rows are unified per CDR3 protein, each entry keeping the most common DNA and genes. The V and J calls and clone size come from TCRdb's table, not from the authors' own analysis. The sample table holds roughly 180,000 distinct CDR3 sequences, of which about 13% were seen once. 16% of the sample is held by the ten biggest clonotypes.

This clonotype was obtained from a male donor with ankylosing spondylitis or in good health (not recorded which). The sample taken for sequencing was blood, either unsorted or a sorted T cell fraction (not recorded which). The sequence joins TRBV6-1 to TRBJ2-2; no D segment can be confidently identified. The DNA sequence is as follows: TGTGCCAGCAGTGATGGGAACACCGGGGAGCTGTTTTTT. The translation is CASSDGNTGELFF.